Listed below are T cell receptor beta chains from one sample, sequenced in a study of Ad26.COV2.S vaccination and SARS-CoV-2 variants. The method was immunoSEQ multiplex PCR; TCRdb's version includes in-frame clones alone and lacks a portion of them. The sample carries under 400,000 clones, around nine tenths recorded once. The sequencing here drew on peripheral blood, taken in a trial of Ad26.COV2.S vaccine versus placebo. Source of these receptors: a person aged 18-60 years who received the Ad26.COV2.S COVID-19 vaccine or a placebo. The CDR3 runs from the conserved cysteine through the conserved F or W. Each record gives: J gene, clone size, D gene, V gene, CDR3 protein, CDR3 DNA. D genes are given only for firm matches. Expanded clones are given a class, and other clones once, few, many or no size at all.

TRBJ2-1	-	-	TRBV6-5	CASSFRQVTYNEQFF	TGTGCCAGCAGTTTTAGACAGGTTACCTACAATGAGCAGTTCTTC
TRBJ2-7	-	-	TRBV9	CASSPHPDQTYEQYF	TGTGCCAGCAGCCCACATCCCGACCAAACCTACGAGCAGTACTTC
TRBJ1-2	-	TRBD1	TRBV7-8	CASSPHGQGGTYGYTF	TGTGCCAGCAGCCCACATGGACAGGGGGGGACGTATGGCTACACCTTC
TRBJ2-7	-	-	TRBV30	CAWSPSYRDTYEQYF	TGTGCCTGGAGTCCCAGCTACCGGGACACCTACGAGCAGTACTTC
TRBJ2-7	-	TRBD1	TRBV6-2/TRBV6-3	CASSSDRGYEQYF	TGTGCCAGCAGCTCGGACAGGGGCTACGAGCAGTACTTC
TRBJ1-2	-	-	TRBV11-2	CASSPYLGVGYTF	TGTGCCAGCAGCCCATATCTGGGGGTCGGCTACACCTTC
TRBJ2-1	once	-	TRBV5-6	CASSRFRRVWDEQFF	TGTGCCAGCAGCCGGTTTCGACGGGTTTGGGATGAGCAGTTCTTC
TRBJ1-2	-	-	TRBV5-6	CASSFDTGSPGYTF	TGTGCCAGCAGTTTTGATACCGGGTCGCCTGGCTACACCTTC
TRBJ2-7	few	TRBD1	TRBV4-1	CASSQVRTGAYEQYF	TGCGCCAGCAGCCAAGTCAGGACAGGGGCTTACGAGCAGTACTTC
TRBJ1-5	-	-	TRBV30	CAFNRDNQPQHF	TGTGCTTTTAACAGGGACAATCAGCCCCAGCATTTT
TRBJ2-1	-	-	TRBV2	CASSDSEWGEQFF	TGTGCCAGCAGTGATTCGGAATGGGGTGAGCAGTTCTTC
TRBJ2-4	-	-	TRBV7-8	CASSLVTAQNIQYF	TGTGCCAGCAGCTTAGTTACAGCGCAAAACATTCAGTACTTC
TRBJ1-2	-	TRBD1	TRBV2	CASRANQGGNGYTF	TGTGCCAGCAGGGCAAACCAGGGGGGGAACGGCTACACCTTC
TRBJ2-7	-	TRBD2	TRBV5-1	CASSLEGLAGEQYF	TGCGCCAGCAGCTTGGAAGGACTAGCGGGGGAGCAGTACTTC
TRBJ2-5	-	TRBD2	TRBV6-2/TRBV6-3	CASSSPRSGVAGGQETQYF	TGTGCCAGCAGTTCTCCCCGGTCGGGGGTAGCGGGGGGACAAGAGACCCAGTACTTC
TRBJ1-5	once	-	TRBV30	CAWSSYSNQPQHF	TGTGCCTGGAGTTCCTATAGCAATCAGCCCCAGCATTTT
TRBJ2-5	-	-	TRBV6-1	CASSPQETQYF	TGTGCCAGCAGCCCACAAGAGACCCAGTACTTC
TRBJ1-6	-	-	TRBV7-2	CASSFPGQMRESPLHF	TGTGCCAGCAGCTTCCCGGGGCAGATGAGGGAGTCACCCCTCCACTTT
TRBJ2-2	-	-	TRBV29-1	CSVDGGISNTGELFF	TGCAGCGTTGACGGGGGCATATCGAACACCGGGGAGCTGTTTTTT
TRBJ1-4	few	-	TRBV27	CASSSSLQGIVEKLFF	TGTGCCAGCAGTTCCTCCTTACAGGGAATAGTTGAAAAACTGTTTTTT
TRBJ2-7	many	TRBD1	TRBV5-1	CASSSPTGGYEQYF	TGCGCCAGCAGCTCACCGACAGGGGGCTACGAGCAGTACTTC
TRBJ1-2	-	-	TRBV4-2	CASRDGDGRGYTF	TGTGCCAGCAGGGACGGTGACGGTAGGGGCTACACCTTC
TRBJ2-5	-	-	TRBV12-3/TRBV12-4	CASRILGQETQYF	TGTGCCAGCAGAATACTAGGTCAAGAGACCCAGTACTTC
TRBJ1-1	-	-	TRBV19	CASSIVIDTEAFF	TGTGCCAGTAGTATAGTTATCGACACTGAAGCTTTCTTT
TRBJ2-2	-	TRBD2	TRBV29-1	CSVGNGGGIGELFF	TGCAGCGTTGGGAATGGCGGGGGTATCGGGGAGCTGTTTTTT
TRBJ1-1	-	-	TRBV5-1	CASSLVGRDDTEAFF	TGCGCCAGCAGCTTGGTAGGCAGGGATGACACTGAAGCTTTCTTT
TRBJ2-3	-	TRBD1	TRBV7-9	CASTFLQGSTDTQYF	TGTGCCAGCACCTTCTTACAGGGGAGCACAGATACGCAGTATTTT
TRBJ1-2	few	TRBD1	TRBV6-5	CASSYSTGAHYGYTF	TGTGCCAGCAGTTACTCTACAGGGGCCCACTATGGCTACACCTTC
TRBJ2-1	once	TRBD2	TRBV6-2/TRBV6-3	CASSYDPFRGGYKNEQFF	TGTGCCAGCAGTTACGACCCCTTTCGCGGGGGGTATAAGAATGAGCAGTTCTTC
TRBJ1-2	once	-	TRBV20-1	CSASPSTETRGYTF	TGCAGTGCTAGTCCCTCGACGGAGACTCGGGGCTACACCTTC
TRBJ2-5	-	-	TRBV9	CASSGIEETQYF	TGTGCCAGCAGCGGAATAGAAGAGACCCAGTACTTC
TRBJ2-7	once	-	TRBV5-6	CASSIRQSRYEQYF	TGTGCCAGCAGCATAAGACAGTCGAGGTACGAGCAGTACTTC
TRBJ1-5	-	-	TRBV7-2	CASSLILGSGQPQHF	TGTGCCAGCAGCTTAATATTGGGATCGGGTCAGCCCCAGCATTTT
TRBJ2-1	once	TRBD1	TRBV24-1	CATSEGTGNEQFF	TGTGCCACCAGTGAGGGGACAGGGAATGAGCAGTTCTTC
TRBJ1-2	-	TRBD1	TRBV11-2	CASSPDGTGVYGYTF	TGTGCCAGCAGCCCAGACGGGACAGGGGTCTATGGCTACACCTTC
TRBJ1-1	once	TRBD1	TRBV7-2	CASSFRGQGRTEAFF	TGTGCCAGCAGCTTCCGTGGACAGGGAAGGACTGAAGCTTTCTTT
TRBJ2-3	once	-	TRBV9	CASTLGAGSTDTQYF	TGTGCCAGCACCCTCGGAGCGGGCAGCACAGATACGCAGTATTTT
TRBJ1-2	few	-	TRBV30	CAWSAGTAFTF	TGTGCCTGGAGCGCCGGGACCGCTTTCACCTTC
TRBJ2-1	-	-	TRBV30	CAWSLGEQFF	TGTGCCTGGAGTTTAGGTGAGCAGTTCTTC
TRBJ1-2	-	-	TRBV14	CASSQDRIYGYTF	TGTGCCAGCAGCCAAGATCGCATCTATGGCTACACCTTC
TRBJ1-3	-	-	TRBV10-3	CAISAIGGDTIYF	TGTGCCATCAGTGCAATAGGAGGGGACACCATATATTTT
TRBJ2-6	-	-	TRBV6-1	CASSEEASGANVLTF	TGTGCCAGCAGTGAAGAAGCCTCTGGGGCCAACGTCCTGACTTTC
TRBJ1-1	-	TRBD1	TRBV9	CASSAPRDRLNTEAFF	TGTGCCAGCAGCGCCCCAAGGGACAGACTTAACACTGAAGCTTTCTTT
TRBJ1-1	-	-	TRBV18	CASSESLSAEAFF	TGTGCCAGCTCAGAGAGCTTATCGGCTGAAGCTTTCTTT
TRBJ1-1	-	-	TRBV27	CASRGSEAFF	TGTGCCAGCAGGGGATCTGAAGCTTTCTTT
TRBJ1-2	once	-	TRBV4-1	CASSQEGRRVGYGYTF	TGCGCCAGCAGCCAAGAGGGGAGAAGGGTGGGCTATGGCTACACCTTC
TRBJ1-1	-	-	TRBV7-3	CASSRDSRGGLEAFF	TGTGCCAGCAGCCGGGACTCCCGGGGGGGCCTTGAAGCTTTCTTT
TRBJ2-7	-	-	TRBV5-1	CASSLAGGTGEQYF	TGCGCCAGCAGCTTGGCCGGTGGCACCGGCGAGCAGTACTTC